This entry describes one T cell receptor beta chain. Its cognate antigen is unknown. This sample was taken from a study of OX40 agonist ivuxolimab in advanced cancers. Background on the study: Given to patients was ivuxolimab, an agonistic anti-OX40 (CD134) antibody.

Profiled with immunoSEQ multiplex PCR; TCRdb holds only in-frame clones, not every one. The top ten hold approximately 33% of the sample, which has just over 30,000 clones, approximately 86% seen once. V lost 0 bases and J 7 bases, leaving 11 bases between the germline ends. CDR3 size: 13 residues. Looked up from germline, CDR1 is SGHNT and CDR2 is YYREEE (reference sequence). Overall study results and limits: In the expanded peripheral T cells, antigen specificity was never determined. Low normalized T-cell clonal expansion was additionally recorded for some nonresponders. In general, CD8+ T cells held more expanded clones than CD4+ did, on average.

The chain carries TRBV5-4 and TRBJ2-7; D may be TRBD2 (7 bases). The sample in question was CD4+ or CD8+ T cells sorted from blood, obtained in a trial of the OX40 agonist ivuxolimab. The sequence derives from an adult with an advanced solid tumor such as melanoma, head and neck, liver or kidney cancer. CDR3 in DNA: TGTGCCAGCAGCTTGGGGGGGGGCCGGGAGCAGTACTTC. This translates into CASSLGGGREQYF.